This T cell receptor beta chain stems from a study of cytomegalovirus exposure and HLA in healthy donors. V lost 8 bases and J lost 0; bases outside the gene matches: 5. Germline V gene lookup returns CDR1 MNHNY and CDR2 SVGAGI (reference sequence). This CDR3 is built from 15 residues. The PCR made use of 60 Vbeta and 13 Jbeta primers. Sequencing used immunoSEQ multiplex PCR; TCRdb keeps in-frame clones, though not all of them. This table has 130,000 to 150,000 clones, 80% appearing once. Each of the donors was a healthy bone marrow donor. Input material: PBMCs. The sequence came from a male donor in good health and CMV-seronegative. The rearrangement links TRBV6-6 to TRBJ2-4; TRBD1 agrees at 9 bases. This CDR3 reads CASGTGTLAKNIQYF. The CDR3 DNA is TGTGCCAGCGGGACAGGGACGCTAGCCAAAAACATTCAGTACTTC.